Each of the 26 T cell receptor beta chains below was sequenced from the same sample in a study of Graves' ophthalmopathy and Graves' hyperthyroidism. Amplified material comprised TCR beta CDR3 regions derived from RNA transcripts. Second-round multiplex PCR came after a first-round RT-PCR that employed HTBI primers. A single record per CDR3 protein comes from TCRdb applying MiXCR to the multiplex PCR reads. The sample lists some 390,000 distinct CDR3 sequences; 18% were seen once. The sample consisted of peripheral blood. Receptors were obtained from a woman under 30 with Graves' ophthalmopathy.

Many counts were recorded for this clonotype. V is TRBV9 and J is TRBJ1-2; D possibly corresponds to TRBD1 (5 bases). The germline CDR1 and CDR2 sequences are SGDLS and YYNGEE. Trimming pared 4 bases from V and 5 bases from J, leaving 18 bases between. The CDR3 consists of 15 residues. CDR3 amino acids: CASSSTGGISYGYTF. DNA for the CDR3: TGTGCCAGCAGCTCGACGGGGGGGATCTCATATGGCTACACCTTC.

This clonotype came up many times. One end of the junction varies from germline; a read error may be responsible. The chain employs TRBV5-1 and TRBJ2-2, with D hard to call. CDR1 is SGHRS and CDR2 is YFSETQ in the germline V gene. The CDR3 totals 13 residues. The DNA of the CDR3 is TGCGCCGGCAGCCTGGTGTCCACCGGGGAGCTGTTTTTT. Its translation: CAGSLVSTGELFF.

This clonotype was observed many times. The genes are TRBV7-6 and TRBJ2-7, with a possible D match to TRBD2 (6 bases). The V gene's germline CDR1 is SGHVS and CDR2 FNYEAQ. This CDR3 has 15 residues. Trimming stripped 4 bases from V and 3 bases from J, with 16 bases between. In nucleotides, the CDR3 is TGTGCCAGCAGCTCCTTCGGAGGGACGAACTACGAGCAGTACTTC. Encoded protein: CASSSFGGTNYEQYF.

This clonotype was detected a few times. This rearrangement joins TRBV30 to TRBJ1-3; the D is unclear. V lost 1 base, J lost 0 bases, and 10 bases lay in between. CDR1 and CDR2 from the germline V gene are GTSNPN and SVGIG (reference sequence). The CDR3 contains 15 residues. CDR3 in amino acids: CAWSGDGLSGNTIYF. CDR3 DNA: TGTGCCTGGAGTGGAGACGGTCTCTCTGGAAACACCATATATTTT.

In this sample, this clonotype turned up many times. The rearrangement uses TRBV11-1 and TRBJ1-1; TRBD1 aligns across 9 bases. CDR1 and CDR2 (germline): SGHAT, FQDESV (reference sequence). V shed 2 bases, J shed 1 base, and the junction held 5 bases outside the gene matches. The length of the CDR3 is 16 residues. As DNA, the CDR3 is TGTGCCAGCAGCTTACGGGGACAGGGCCCGAACACTGAAGCTTTCTTT. This sequence encodes CASSLRGQGPNTEAFF.

In this sample, this clonotype turned up many times. The genes are TRBV27 and TRBJ2-7; the D is unclear. CDR3 size: 15 residues. V was shortened by 4 bases and J by 5 bases, with 18 bases between the two germline ends. Looked up from germline, CDR1 is MNHEY and CDR2 is SMNVEV (reference sequence). The CDR3 reads CASSSVWEAPHEQYF. CDR3 bases: TGTGCCAGCAGTTCCGTGTGGGAAGCCCCCCACGAGCAGTACTTC.

This clonotype came up many times. The chain links TRBV6-2 or TRBV6-3 to TRBJ2-2; D may match TRBD1 or TRBD2 (5 bases each). V was shortened by 2 bases and J by 5 bases, with 9 bases between the two germline ends. The CDR3 is 14 amino acids. Germline lookup yields CDR1 MNHEY and CDR2 SVGEGT. CDR3 region: CASSYGGWTGELFF. Here the CDR3 DNA reads TGTGCCAGCAGTTACGGGGGATGGACCGGGGAGCTGTTTTTT.

This clonotype was counted at least ten times. The genes are TRBV6-2 or TRBV6-3 and TRBJ1-5, with 9 bases that match TRBD1. Germline V lookup: CDR1 MNHEY, CDR2 SVGEGT. With 8 bases clipped from V and 5 bases from J, the junction kept 7 bases outside the gene matches. The CDR3 sequence is 14 residues long. The DNA for the CDR3 is TGTGCCAGCGGGGGACAGGGCCTTGATCAGCCCCAGCATTTT. This codes for CASGGQGLDQPQHF.

There are many counts of this clonotype. The chain is built from TRBV19 and TRBJ1-1, with a possible D match to TRBD1 (6 bases). V shed 11 bases and J shed 0 bases, with 25 bases lying between them. Germline lookup yields CDR1 LNHDA and CDR2 SQIVND (reference sequence). The CDR3 consists of 17 residues. The CDR3 here is CAGTGPWALQMNTEAFF. The CDR3 DNA sequence: TGTGCCGGCACAGGGCCTTGGGCCCTTCAGATGAACACTGAAGCTTTCTTT.

This clonotype was found many times. V and J are TRBV5-1 and TRBJ2-7; 7 positions match TRBD1. Germline CDR1 reads SGHRS; CDR2 reads YFSETQ. With V trimmed by 3 bases and J by 4 bases, 10 bases remained unmatched. The CDR3 is 15 amino acids. The CDR3 DNA follows: TGCGCCAGCAGCTCTGGGGACAGTCGAAGTTACGAGCAGTACTTC. As protein: CASSSGDSRSYEQYF. Full variable domain (rest looked up from reference TRBV5-1 and TRBJ2-7): KAGVTQTPRYLIKTRGQQVTLSCSPISGHRSVSWYQQTPGQGLQFLFEYFSETQRNKGNFPGRFSGRQFSNSRSEMNVSTLELGDSALYLCASSSGDSRSYEQYFGPGTRLTVT.

V is TRBV20-1 and J is TRBJ1-2; D remains unclear. The CDR3 has 14 amino acids. V was shortened by 0 bases and J by 4 bases, with 12 bases between the two germline ends. Germline V CDR1 and CDR2: DFQATT, SNEGSKA (reference sequence). DNA of the CDR3: TGCAGTGCTAGAGATCAGGCGCAGGTCTATGGCTACACCTTC. This translates into CSARDQAQVYGYTF.

This clonotype was detected a few times. The rearrangement uses TRBV18 and TRBJ2-2, with no clear D. Trimming cost V 0 bases and J 5 bases, with 13 bases left between them. The CDR3 is 16 residues long. The germline CDR1 and CDR2 sequences are KGHSH and LQKENI. CDR3 nucleotide sequence: TGTGCCAGCTCACCACCCGGCTGGGTGGCGACCGGGGAGCTGTTTTTT. It codes for CASSPPGWVATGELFF.

The sample holds many counts of this clonotype. The gene calls are TRBV4-3 and TRBJ1-1; D unclear. The germline V gene has CDR1 LGHNA and CDR2 YSLEER. CDR3 size: 14 residues. Trimming took 1 base from V and 1 from J, leaving 7 bases between them. The CDR3 protein is CASSQVAGNTEAFF. DNA of the CDR3: TGCGCCAGCAGCCAAGTCGCAGGGAACACTGAAGCTTTCTTT.

This clonotype was detected only once. It may be a read error: a sequence one base away is much more abundant. The V and J genes are TRBV20-1 and TRBJ2-2; D tentatively reads TRBD1 or TRBD2 (5 bases each). Germline loops: CDR1 DFQATT, CDR2 SNEGSKA (reference sequence). CDR3 length equals 12 residues. The CDR3: CSASGAAGELLF. CDR3 bases: TGCAGTGCTAGCGGGGCCGCCGGGGAGCTGCTTTTT.

This clonotype has at least ten counts. The chain combines TRBV11-1 with TRBJ2-2, with a weak D call TRBD2 (5 bases). V was shortened by 3 bases and J by 3 bases, with 14 bases between the two germline ends. Germline CDR1 and CDR2: SGHAT and FQDESV (reference sequence). This CDR3 contains 16 residues. The CDR3 spells CASSFPLARDTGELFF. CDR3 bases: TGTGCCAGCAGCTTTCCCCTAGCACGGGACACCGGGGAGCTGTTTTTT.

At least ten counts were recorded for this clonotype. This chain uses TRBV28 with TRBJ2-7; 14 bases map to TRBD2. V trimming: 5 bases; J trimming: 1 base; junction bases outside the gene matches: 4. The CDR3 loop spans 16 amino acids. Per the germline V gene, CDR1 is MDHEN and CDR2 is SYDVKM. CDR3 loop: CASSPRTSGRSYEQYF. The CDR3 DNA follows: TGTGCCAGCAGTCCTAGGACTAGCGGGAGGTCCTACGAGCAGTACTTC.

This clonotype was detected many times. The gene calls are TRBV6-1 and TRBJ1-5; D might be TRBD1 (5 bases). The CDR3 runs to 13 residues. Germline-derived CDR1 and CDR2 are MNHNS and SASEGT. V dropped 2 bases and J dropped 6 bases, with 8 bases sitting between them. CDR3 DNA: TGTGCCAGCAGTGAACACGGGGGTCAGCCCCAGCATTTT. It translates to CASSEHGGQPQHF.

This clonotype came up many times. DNA for the CDR3: TGTGCCAGCAGTGAATTGATTGGTGAGCAGTACTTC. Protein sequence: CASSELIGEQYF. This chain links TRBV27 with TRBJ2-7; D unresolved. The CDR3 is made up of 12 amino acids. V was pared by 5 bases and J by 7 bases, with 12 bases between. Germline lookup yields CDR1 MNHEY and CDR2 SMNVEV (reference sequence).

Ten or more counts support this clonotype. The chain recombines TRBV29-1 with TRBJ2-7; no reliable D call. V was shortened by 1 base and J by 6 bases, with 10 bases between the two germline ends. The CDR3 sequence is 12 residues long. The germline CDR1 and CDR2 sequences are SQVTM and ANQGSEA. The CDR3 is CSVEGEHFEQYF. Here the CDR3 DNA reads TGCAGCGTTGAAGGAGAACACTTCGAGCAGTACTTC.

This clonotype was found many times. A much larger clone is a single base away; this may be a read error. The chain couples TRBV24-1 to TRBJ2-2; D might be TRBD1 or TRBD2, each matching 6 bases. The germline CDR1 and CDR2 sequences are KGHDR and SFDVKD. CDR3 length: 12 amino acids. CDR3 amino acids: CASSRGTGGLFF. The CDR3 nucleotides read TGTGCCAGTTCCAGGGGAACCGGGGGGCTGTTTTTT.

This clonotype was observed many times. The chain has TRBV2 and TRBJ2-4, with 9 nucleotides matching TRBD1. The V segment lost 6 bases and the J segment 6 bases; nucleotides outside the gene matches: 12. Germline V gives CDR1 SNHLY, CDR2 FYNNEI. The CDR3 is made up of 16 amino acids. CDR3 DNA: TGTGCCAGCAGCGTTAACCTCGGGACAGGGTCAAACATTCAGTACTTC. Translating it yields CASSVNLGTGSNIQYF.

V is TRBV20-1 and J is TRBJ2-7; 10 bases align to TRBD2. Germline V gene data show CDR1 as DFQATT and CDR2 as SNEGSKA (reference sequence). V lost 3 bases, J lost 3 bases, and 14 bases stayed unmatched. CDR3 length equals 17 residues. The CDR3 region is CSARIGLAGALNYEQYF. CDR3 bases: TGCAGTGCTAGGATAGGGCTAGCGGGAGCATTAAACTACGAGCAGTACTTC.

At least ten counts were recorded for this clonotype. The chain carries TRBV6-1 and TRBJ2-2; TRBD2 matches 10 bases. V lost 6 bases to trimming and J lost 6 bases; unmatched junction nucleotides: 7. This CDR3 has 15 residues. Germline loops: CDR1 MNHNS, CDR2 SASEGT. The CDR3: CASRESGGASGELFF. The DNA of the CDR3 is TGTGCCAGCAGGGAAAGCGGGGGGGCCTCCGGGGAGCTGTTTTTT.

This clonotype occurred many times. The CDR3 sequence is CASSGDLSVGTQYF. The CDR3 DNA follows: TGTGCCAGCAGCGGAGACTTATCGGTGGGGACCCAGTACTTC. This chain joins TRBV7-2 and TRBJ2-5; no definite D call. The germline V and J ends were trimmed by 5 bases and 7 bases, with 17 bases remaining between them. Germline V gene data show CDR1 as SGHTA and CDR2 as FQGNSA. This CDR3 spans 14 amino acids.

This clonotype has ten or more counts. This sequence joins TRBV7-3 and TRBJ1-1; possibly TRBD1 for D (5 bases). Germline V gene data show CDR1 as SGHTA and CDR2 as FQGTGA. V lost 5 bases and J 4 bases, leaving 17 bases between the germline ends. CDR3 length: 15 amino acids. CDR3: CASSAHPGLVTEAFF. CDR3 coding DNA: TGTGCCAGCAGCGCGCACCCAGGGCTGGTCACTGAAGCTTTCTTT.

At least ten counts were recorded for this clonotype. V usage is TRBV7-2 and J usage is TRBJ2-2, with D maybe TRBD2 (5 bases). CDR1 and CDR2 from the germline V gene are SGHTA and FQGNSA. CDR3 length: 14 amino acids. The germline V and J ends were trimmed by 1 base and 7 bases, with 10 bases remaining between them. The CDR3 reads CASSLELGIGELFF. For the CDR3, the DNA is TGTGCCAGCAGCTTAGAACTAGGAATCGGGGAGCTGTTTTTT.